The 16 T cell receptor beta chains presented below share a single source sample, sequenced in a study of early T cells in non-severe SARS-CoV-2 infection. MiXCR, run by TCRdb on the 5' RACE reads, gives a single entry per CDR3 protein. The sample holds some 45,000 distinct CDR3 sequences, 3% to 4% seen once. Sequencing was carried out using whole blood. These TCRs come from an adult who was a healthcare worker with PCR-confirmed SARS-CoV-2 infection or an uninfected control (not recorded which).

This clonotype has a count of ten or more. V gene TRBV12-5 combines with J gene TRBJ1-3; D not certain. V lost 3 bases and J lost 11, with 14 bases in between. CDR1 LGHNT and CDR2 FRNRAP come from the germline V gene. This CDR3 has 13 residues. CDR3 coding DNA: TGTGCTAGTGGTTTAGCAACCGACACCGCCATATATTTT. Protein: CASGLATDTAIYF. Full variable domain (rest looked up from reference TRBV12-5 and TRBJ1-3): DARVTQTPRHKVTEMGQEVTMRCQPILGHNTVFWYRQTMMQGLELLAYFRNRAPLDDSGMPKDRFSAEMPDATLATLKIQPSEPRDSAVYFCASGLATDTAIYFGEGSWLTVV.

This clonotype was detected many times. J is TRBJ1-6 and V is TRBV20-1; D gene unclear. With 1 base removed from V and 8 bases from J, the gap between germline ends came to 12 bases. The CDR3 is made up of 14 amino acids. Germline loops: CDR1 DFQATT, CDR2 SNEGSKA (reference sequence). Here the CDR3 reads CSARVSGLHSPLHF. The CDR3 region has the DNA TGCAGTGCTAGAGTATCCGGCTTACATTCACCCCTCCACTTT.

This clonotype was detected many times. This chain uses TRBV14 with TRBJ2-7; unclear D gene. The CDR3 sequence is 15 residues long. The V and J ends lost 3 bases and 5 bases respectively, with 17 bases between them. Germline CDR1 is SGHDN and CDR2 is FVKESK. The CDR3 coding sequence is TGTGCCAGCAGCCAGGAATACTTTCCCACCGACGAGCAGTACTTC. This codes for CASSQEYFPTDEQYF.

This clonotype was seen at least ten times. The V call is TRBV20-1, the J call TRBJ1-2; tentatively, D is TRBD1 (6 bases). This CDR3 is 14 amino acids long. Per germline, CDR1 DFQATT and CDR2 SNEGSKA (reference sequence). V was cut by 4 bases and J by 2 bases, with 14 bases left in between. This chain's CDR3 is CSATPRGINYGYTF. The CDR3 nucleotides are TGCAGTGCTACCCCCAGGGGAATAAACTATGGCTACACCTTC.

This clonotype was counted ten times or more. V is TRBV11-2 and J is TRBJ1-2, with D maybe TRBD1 (6 bases). Germline V gene lookup returns CDR1 SGHAT and CDR2 FQNNGV. The CDR3 sequence is 16 residues long. V dropped 2 bases and J dropped 8 bases, with 21 bases sitting between them. The CDR3 region has the DNA TGTGCCAGCAGCTTAACGACAGGACCAACTCTACACGGCTACACCTTC. Encoded protein: CASSLTTGPTLHGYTF.

Ten or more counts support this clonotype. The chain couples TRBV12-3 or TRBV12-4 to TRBJ2-2; TRBD1 agrees at 7 bases. The CDR3 totals 18 residues. Trimming cost V 0 bases and J 5 bases; bases outside gene matches: 12. The CDR3: CASSLASGWDRLTGELFF. The CDR3 coding sequence is TGTGCCAGCAGTTTAGCGTCGGGTTGGGACAGATTAACCGGGGAGCTGTTTTTT.

This clonotype was seen at least ten times. This chain links TRBV27 with TRBJ2-1, with TRBD1 matching 7 bases. V was pared by 2 bases and J by 13 bases, with 23 bases of the junction left unmatched. The CDR3 is 18 residues long. The germline gives CDR1 MNHEY, CDR2 SMNVEV (reference sequence). The CDR3 spells CASSLRRLGPGTAPLQFF. The CDR3 nucleotides read TGTGCCAGCAGTTTACGGCGATTGGGCCCTGGGACAGCGCCCCTCCAGTTCTTC.

There are many counts of this clonotype. The chain is built from TRBV6-5 and TRBJ1-1; D gene ambiguous. The CDR3 runs to 12 residues. Between the trimmed V and J ends, which lost 2 bases and 7 bases, there was a span of 8 bases. Germline V gene data show CDR1 as MNHEY and CDR2 as SVGAGI. CDR3 DNA sequence: TGTGCCAGCAGTTACGATGGCGGTGAAGCTTTCTTT. It codes for CASSYDGGEAFF.

As to this clonotype: With a much larger clone just one base away, this may be a read error. The chain has TRBV29-1 and TRBJ2-1; D gene uncertain. Germline assignment: CDR1 SQVTM and CDR2 ANQGSEA. CDR3 size: 15 residues. Here the CDR3 reads CSVEPVRTSYNVQFF. As DNA, the CDR3 is TGCAGCGTTGAACCCGTGAGAACCTCCTACAATGTGCAGTTCTTC.

This clonotype was picked up a small number of times. The rearrangement joins TRBV12-3 or TRBV12-4 to TRBJ1-5, with D possibly being TRBD1 (6 bases). V was clipped by 2 bases and J by 6 bases, with 14 bases between them. This CDR3 region has 15 residues. CDR3 DNA: TGTGCCAGCAGTTTACATGGGGGCTCAGGTCAGCCCCAGCATTTT. This sequence encodes CASSLHGGSGQPQHF.

This clonotype occurred many times. V and J are TRBV6-1 and TRBJ2-7, with TRBD2 identical over 11 bases. Germline V lookup: CDR1 MNHNS, CDR2 SASEGT. V shed 5 bases, J shed 2 bases, and the junction held 5 bases outside the gene matches. The CDR3 has 15 residues. CDR3 protein: CASSLLAGETYEQYF. The CDR3 bases are TGTGCCAGCAGTCTACTAGCGGGAGAGACCTACGAGCAGTACTTC.

This clonotype was detected many times. The chain employs TRBV7-6 and TRBJ2-7; D remains unclear. CDR1 and CDR2 (germline): SGHVS, FNYEAQ. The CDR3 spans 13 residues. Trimming pared 5 bases from V and 4 bases from J, leaving 12 bases between. The CDR3 is CASSPRVSYEQYF. In nucleotides, the CDR3 is TGTGCCAGCAGCCCCCGGGTGAGTTACGAGCAGTACTTC.

This clonotype has a count of ten or more. The CDR3, as DNA: TGTGCCAGCAGCTTACGTACAGGGACAGCCTACAATGAGCAGTTCTTC. Protein sequence: CASSLRTGTAYNEQFF. The chain recombines TRBV11-2 with TRBJ2-1; 7 bases align to TRBD1. V shed 2 bases and J 2 bases; nucleotides not matched to a gene: 6. This CDR3 is 16 amino acids long. Germline assignment: CDR1 SGHAT and CDR2 FQNNGV.

This clonotype was counted at least ten times. The chain combines TRBV7-9 with TRBJ2-4; D may correspond to TRBD1 or TRBD2 (6 bases each). V was cut by 4 bases and J by 0 bases, with 13 bases left in between. This CDR3 region has 16 residues. The V gene's germline CDR1 is SEHNR and CDR2 FQNEAQ (reference sequence). CDR3 sequence (DNA): TGTGCCAGCAGCTCGACGGGGGCCTTAGCCAAAAACATTCAGTACTTC. Its protein is CASSSTGALAKNIQYF.

The chain joins TRBV10-2 to TRBJ2-3; a weak D match, TRBD2 (6 bases). The CDR3 is 13 amino acids. V was cut by 7 bases and J by 5 bases, with 13 bases left in between. Germline V CDR1 and CDR2: WSHSY, SAAADI. CDR3 DNA: TGCGCCAGCACTCGACTAGGAGGAGATACGCAGTATTTT. Amino acid sequence: CASTRLGGDTQYF.

Many counts were recorded for this clonotype. V gene TRBV7-9 combines with J gene TRBJ1-2; no firm D call. Germline CDR1 SEHNR, CDR2 FQNEAQ (reference sequence). The length of the CDR3 is 14 residues. Trimming stripped 3 bases from V and 2 bases from J, with 10 bases between. For the CDR3, the DNA is TGTGCCAGCAGCTTCTCCATGGAAAACTATGGCTACACCTTC. The encoded protein is CASSFSMENYGYTF.